This is a list of T cell receptor beta chains from one sample in a study of Graves' ophthalmopathy and Graves' hyperthyroidism. TCRdb re-derived calls from the multiplex PCR reads in MiXCR, one entry per CDR3 protein. Of over a million distinct CDR3 sequences in the sample, about two fifths were seen once. Sequenced material: peripheral blood or thyroid tissue (not recorded which). These receptors all stem from an adult man with Graves' hyperthyroidism. The CDR3 runs from the conserved cysteine through the conserved F or W. Fields, in order: CDR3 protein, CDR3 DNA, J gene, clone size, D gene, V gene. A D gene is named only where the DNA matches it firmly. Clone size is not always given. Where it is, it says once, few, many or a class for expanded clones.

CASSLNRVRGYTF TGTGCCAGCAGCTTAAACAGGGTCCGTGGCTACACCTTC TRBJ1-2 many NA TRBV11-1
CASSSLDTGELFF TGTGCCAGCAGTTCACTAGACACCGGGGAGCTGTTTTTT TRBJ2-2 NA NA TRBV6-5
CAISASDRGGQPQHF TGTGCCATCAGTGCTTCGGACAGGGGTGGCCAGCCCCAGCATTTT TRBJ1-5 NA TRBD1 TRBV10-3
CSVESGGPGELFF TGCAGCGTGGAATCAGGGGGGCCCGGGGAGCTGTTTTTT TRBJ2-2 NA NA TRBV29-1
CASKSTGGAGANVLTF TGTGCCAGCAAATCGACAGGTGGGGCTGGGGCCAACGTCCTGACTTTC TRBJ2-6 NA NA TRBV2
CSVKTGLSYEQYF TGCAGCGTTAAGACAGGGCTCTCCTACGAGCAGTACTTC TRBJ2-7 many TRBD1 TRBV29-1
CASSFDRGNSPLHF TGTGCCAGCAGTTTTGACAGGGGGAATTCACCCCTCCACTTT TRBJ1-6 few TRBD1 TRBV12-3/TRBV12-4
CASSDYPDRGYSYEQYF TGTGCCAGCAGTGACTACCCGGACAGGGGGTATTCCTACGAGCAGTACTTC TRBJ2-7 many TRBD1 TRBV25-1
CASSLVAGESKQYF TGTGCCAGCAGCTTGGTGGCGGGGGAGTCAAAGCAGTACTTC TRBJ2-7 many TRBD2 TRBV7-2
CASSYSSPLETQYF TGTGCCAGCAGTTACTCGAGTCCCCTGGAGACCCAGTACTTC TRBJ2-5 few NA TRBV6-5
CDSSIYLCSVAPRGGDRETQYF NA TRBJ2-5 NA NA TRBV25-1
CASSLDSGVPNQPQHF TGTGCCAGCAGCTTAGACAGCGGAGTACCTAATCAGCCCCAGCATTTT TRBJ1-5 many NA TRBV7-8
CASKVGPNNEKLFF TGTGCCAGCAAGGTTGGACCTAATAATGAAAAACTGTTTTTT TRBJ1-4 few NA TRBV6-5
CASTGTVKLFF TGTGCCAGCACCGGGACGGTAAAACTGTTTTTT TRBJ1-4 few NA TRBV19
CAISSRARNTGELFF TGTGCCATCTCGTCCCGGGCTAGGAACACCGGGGAGCTGTTTTTT TRBJ2-2 few NA TRBV10-3
CASSLPGGEGDTQYF TGTGCCAGCAGTCTTCCGGGGGGCGAGGGAGATACGCAGTATTTT TRBJ2-3 few NA TRBV25-1
CSARSALAYEQYF TGCAGTGCTAGGTCAGCACTTGCCTACGAGCAGTACTTC TRBJ2-7 many NA TRBV20-1
CASSLGPTSGEQYF TGTGCCAGCAGCTTAGGACCGACTAGCGGAGAGCAGTACTTC TRBJ2-7 many TRBD2 TRBV7-2
CASSYWGRPNTGELFF TGTGCCAGCAGTTACTGGGGTCGTCCAAACACCGGGGAGCTGTTTTTT TRBJ2-2 NA NA TRBV2
CASRHETGELFF TGTGCCAGCAGGCATGAAACCGGGGAGCTGTTTTTT TRBJ2-2 NA NA TRBV7-9
CASSFWQGDEQYF TGTGCCAGCAGTTTTTGGCAGGGGGACGAGCAGTACTTC TRBJ2-7 NA TRBD1 TRBV12-3/TRBV12-4
CASSQGGRRDEKLFF TGCGCCAGCAGCCAAGGGGGCAGGAGGGATGAAAAACTGTTTTTT TRBJ1-4 many NA TRBV4-3
CASSAGPLAGAEETQYF TGCGCCAGCAGTGCGGGACCACTAGCGGGGGCCGAAGAGACCCAGTACTTC TRBJ2-5 NA TRBD2 TRBV10-2
CASSVGGRLNGDEKLFF TGTGCCAGCAGCGTAGGGGGACGCCTGAACGGGGATGAAAAACTGTTTTTT TRBJ1-4 NA NA TRBV9
CASSSGRDSSVHEQYF TGCGCCAGCAGCTCGGGAAGGGACAGTTCGGTCCACGAGCAGTACTTC TRBJ2-7 NA TRBD1 TRBV5-1
CATNRTGGFQETQYF TGTGCCACCAACCGGACAGGGGGATTTCAAGAGACCCAGTACTTC TRBJ2-5 many TRBD1 TRBV24-1
CASSLASGSPYEQYF TGTGCCAGCAGCTTAGCTAGCGGTAGTCCCTACGAGCAGTACTTC TRBJ2-7 many NA TRBV7-8
CASSLKIPDSYEQYF TGTGCCAGCAGCTTAAAAATCCCGGACTCCTACGAGCAGTACTTC TRBJ2-7 few NA TRBV11-2
CSARGPGVNTEAFF TGCAGTGCTAGAGGACCAGGGGTGAACACTGAAGCTTTCTTT TRBJ1-1 NA NA TRBV20-1
CSVQVGTGGYGYTF TGCAGCGTCCAGGTGGGGACAGGGGGCTATGGCTACACCTTC TRBJ1-2 many TRBD1 TRBV29-1